The 28 T cell receptor beta chains in this list originate from one sample, sequenced in a study of cytomegalovirus exposure and HLA in healthy donors. Researchers ran the PCR with 60 Vbeta and 13 Jbeta primers. The data were produced by immunoSEQ multiplex PCR, yet TCRdb's version contains in-frame clones alone and is incomplete. The sample holds about 98,000 clones; about 69% are singletons and the top ten take 4.8%. The material sequenced was PBMCs. The receptors originated from a human donor in good health.

In its sample, this clone was seen a few times. The rearrangement uses TRBV6-1 and TRBJ1-3, with TRBD1 as a possible D gene (6 bases). The CDR3 extends over 15 amino acids. Germline V gene sequence: CDR1 MNHNS, CDR2 SASEGT. V was clipped by 4 bases and J by 1 base, with 11 bases between them. This CDR3 reads CASSVQGTSGNTIYF. Here the CDR3 DNA reads TGTGCCAGCAGTGTACAGGGAACATCTGGAAACACCATATATTTT.

The V gene is TRBV29-1, the J gene TRBJ2-7; no clear D gene. CDR1 SQVTM and CDR2 ANQGSEA come from the germline V gene. Trimming pared 0 bases from V and 12 bases from J, leaving 12 bases between. This CDR3 contains 11 residues. CDR3: CSVEDHPTRYF. The DNA for the CDR3 is TGCAGCGTTGAAGATCACCCAACGAGGTACTTC.

This clone was observed a handful of times. The gene calls are TRBV7-9 and TRBJ2-5; D is unclear. The V gene's germline CDR1 is SEHNR and CDR2 FQNEAQ (reference sequence). Trimming cost V 3 bases and J 5 bases, with 16 bases left between them. This CDR3 is built from 15 residues. CDR3 sequence (DNA): TGTGCCAGCAGCTTCGATGCTAGTTTACGCGAGACCCAGTACTTC. Translating it yields CASSFDASLRETQYF.

This clone was observed a handful of times. The rearrangement joins TRBV5-1 to TRBJ2-1; 9 bases line up with TRBD1. CDR3 length: 19 residues. The ends lost 2 bases at V and 2 bases at J; junction bases unmatched: 14. Looked up from germline, CDR1 is SGHRS and CDR2 is YFSETQ. The CDR3 spells CASSLLDRGLIGPYNEQFF. The CDR3 bases are TGCGCCAGCAGCTTACTGGACAGGGGTCTGATTGGTCCCTACAATGAGCAGTTCTTC. The entire variable domain, with the rest obtained from reference TRBV5-1 and TRBJ2-1, is as follows: KAGVTQTPRYLIKTRGQQVTLSCSPISGHRSVSWYQQTPGQGLQFLFEYFSETQRNKGNFPGRFSGRQFSNSRSEMNVSTLELGDSALYLCASSLLDRGLIGPYNEQFFGPGTRLTVL.

V usage is TRBV5-6 and J usage is TRBJ2-7; 10 nucleotides agree with TRBD2. Looked up from germline, CDR1 is SGHDT and CDR2 is YYEEEE. The CDR3 consists of 14 residues. Germline trimming cut 5 bases from V and 2 bases from J; bases unmatched to any gene: 4. The CDR3 is CASRGLAEPYEQYF. The DNA for the CDR3 is TGTGCCAGCAGAGGACTAGCGGAACCCTACGAGCAGTACTTC.

The chain combines TRBV27 with TRBJ2-3; possibly TRBD2 for D (5 bases). The germline V gene has CDR1 MNHEY and CDR2 SMNVEV (reference sequence). The CDR3 loop spans 12 amino acids. The V end lost 5 bases, the J end lost 8 bases, and 11 bases lay between the germline ends. CDR3 sequence (DNA): TGTGCCAGCAGTCCCTTCGCGGGTACGCAGTATTTT. Amino acid sequence: CASSPFAGTQYF.

This chain joins TRBV18 and TRBJ2-3, with 13 bases that match TRBD2. Unmatched junction bases numbered 6, after V lost 3 bases and J lost 0 bases. The CDR3 extends over 18 amino acids. Germline CDR1 and CDR2: KGHSH and LQKENI. The CDR3 sequence is CASSPLGLAGVSTDTQYF. CDR3 DNA sequence: TGTGCCAGCTCACCCCTCGGACTAGCGGGAGTAAGCACAGATACGCAGTATTTT. The variable domain in full, completed from reference TRBV18 and TRBJ2-3, reads NAGVMQNPRHLVRRRGQEARLRCSPMKGHSHVYWYRQLPEEGLKFMVYLQKENIIDESGMPKERFSAEFPKEGPSILRIQQVVRGDSAAYFCASSPLGLAGVSTDTQYFGPGTRLTVL.

The chain carries TRBV20-1 and TRBJ1-2, with 7 bases lining up with TRBD1. The CDR3 covers 11 residues. Germline CDR1 and CDR2: DFQATT and SNEGSKA (reference sequence). The CDR3 reads CRCRGSYGYTF. The DNA for the CDR3 is TGCAGGTGCAGGGGGTCCTATGGCTACACCTTC.

This chain links TRBV7-9 with TRBJ2-7; TRBD2 matches 9 bases. Looked up from germline, CDR1 is SEHNR and CDR2 is FQNEAQ (reference sequence). The J segment lost 2 bases and the V segment lost 3 bases, leaving 2 bases of the junction unmatched. This CDR3 has 14 amino acids. The DNA of the CDR3 is TGTGCCAGCAGCTTTAGCGGGAGCCCCTACGAGCAGTACTTC. Translated: CASSFSGSPYEQYF.

This clone was recorded a few times. This chain's CDR3 is CSVRDTGELFF. The CDR3 DNA sequence: TGCAGCGTCAGGGACACCGGGGAGCTGTTTTTT. The V call is TRBV29-1, the J call TRBJ2-2, with a weak D call TRBD1 (5 bases). The CDR3 has 11 amino acids. Trimming removed 6 bases from V and 3 bases from J, with 5 bases in between. Looked up from germline, CDR1 is SQVTM and CDR2 is ANQGSEA.

This clone occurred a few times. This rearrangement joins TRBV6-6 to TRBJ1-5, with a possible D match to TRBD1 (5 bases). The germline gives CDR1 MNHNY, CDR2 SVGAGI (reference sequence). The V end lost 5 bases, the J end lost 4 bases, and 9 bases lay between the germline ends. The CDR3 is 13 residues long. The CDR3 is CASSAGLNQPQHF. The CDR3 bases are TGTGCCAGCAGTGCAGGGTTGAATCAGCCCCAGCATTTT.

Only one count was recorded for this clone. This sequence joins TRBV12-5 and TRBJ1-5; D not certain. The CDR3 runs 14 residues. Trimming pared 9 bases from V and 2 bases from J, leaving 14 bases between. The germline CDR1 and CDR2 sequences are LGHNT and FRNRAP. The CDR3 DNA is TGTGCTAGCCATTGTGAGAGGGGCAATCAGCCCCAGCATTTT. Protein sequence: CASHCERGNQPQHF.

V is TRBV18 and J is TRBJ2-5, with a tentative D call TRBD1 (7 bases). CDR1 is KGHSH, CDR2 LQKENI, per germline. V lost 1 base and J lost 2, with 11 bases in between. The CDR3 has 15 amino acids. CDR3 residues: CASSPQAGQQETQYF. The CDR3 nucleotides read TGTGCCAGCTCACCACAGGCGGGACAGCAAGAGACCCAGTACTTC.

The chain couples TRBV11-2 to TRBJ2-2; 9 nucleotides agree with TRBD2. V shed 0 bases and J 7 bases; nucleotides not matched to a gene: 9. The CDR3 consists of 17 residues. The germline CDR1 and CDR2 sequences are SGHAT and FQNNGV. The CDR3 coding sequence is TGTGCCAGCAGCTTAGATTGGCGGGAGGGCCACGGCGGGGAGCTGTTTTTT. Protein product: CASSLDWREGHGGELFF.

The chain couples TRBV2 to TRBJ1-4; 8 bases fit TRBD1. The junction had 4 bases not matched to a gene; V was cut back by 7 bases and J by 3 bases. CDR3 length equals 14 residues. Germline V lookup: CDR1 SNHLY, CDR2 FYNNEI. CDR3 nucleotide sequence: TGTGCCAGCACGGGGGGACAGGCTAATGAAAAACTGTTTTTT. Residues: CASTGGQANEKLFF.

This clone was counted a few times. The chain recombines TRBV7-2 with TRBJ1-1; TRBD1 matches at 7 bases. Germline assignment: CDR1 SGHTA and CDR2 FQGNSA. V lost 1 base, J lost 7 bases, and 6 bases stayed unmatched. This CDR3 contains 14 residues. The CDR3 here is CASSLGPGGDEAFF. The CDR3 DNA sequence: TGTGCCAGCAGCTTAGGGCCAGGGGGTGATGAAGCTTTCTTT.

The chain recombines TRBV7-9 with TRBJ2-1; a possible D gene is TRBD2 (5 bases). The CDR3 contains 16 residues. Trimming cost V 8 bases and J 0 bases, with 17 bases left between them. CDR1 and CDR2 from the germline V gene are SEHNR and FQNEAQ (reference sequence). The chain's CDR3 is CASLLSAGSSYNEQFF. The CDR3 DNA follows: TGTGCCAGCCTCCTGTCCGCTGGGAGCTCCTACAATGAGCAGTTCTTC.

The rearrangement links TRBV9 to TRBJ1-2; 7 nucleotides match TRBD1. With 3 bases clipped from V and 8 bases from J, the junction kept 13 bases outside the gene matches. Germline V gene lookup returns CDR1 SGDLS and CDR2 YYNGEE. The length of the CDR3 is 15 residues. The CDR3 DNA is TGTGCCAGCAGCGGGCCGGACAGGTTGGCCTCCGGCTACACCTTC. Encoded protein: CASSGPDRLASGYTF.

The rearrangement links TRBV19 to TRBJ2-1; D perhaps matches TRBD1 (6 bases). V lost 7 bases to trimming and J lost 0 bases, with 22 bases between them. CDR1 LNHDA and CDR2 SQIVND come from the germline V gene (reference sequence). This CDR3 spans 18 amino acids. CDR3 loop: CASTSIPSTGNSYNEQFF. CDR3 nucleotide sequence: TGTGCCAGTACCTCTATTCCATCAACAGGGAACTCCTACAATGAGCAGTTCTTC. Full variable domain (remainder filled in from reference TRBV19 and TRBJ2-1): DGGITQSPKYLFRKEGQNVTLSCEQNLNHDAMYWYRQDPGQGLRLIYYSQIVNDFQKGDIAEGYSVSREKKESFPLTVTSAQKNPTAFYLCASTSIPSTGNSYNEQFFGPGTRLTVL.

This chain links TRBV4-1 with TRBJ2-7, with 8 bases fitting TRBD2. This CDR3 spans 16 amino acids. Germline V gives CDR1 MGHRA, CDR2 YSYEKL. V gave up 6 bases and J gave up 3 bases; unmatched junction bases: 13. CDR3 nucleotides: TGCGCCAGCAGTCCGTTCGGATCAGCGGGGGTCTACGAGCAGTACTTC. Protein sequence: CASSPFGSAGVYEQYF.

The V gene is TRBV28, the J gene TRBJ2-1, with 8 bases that match TRBD1. V shed 7 bases and J 1 base; nucleotides not matched to a gene: 12. Germline lookup yields CDR1 MDHEN and CDR2 SYDVKM. CDR3 length: 17 residues. This chain's CDR3 is CASTQPQGARSYNEQFF. CDR3 DNA sequence: TGTGCCAGCACACAACCCCAGGGGGCTCGATCCTACAATGAGCAGTTCTTC.

The V gene is TRBV7-6, the J gene TRBJ2-1; TRBD2 matches at 10 bases. Germline loops: CDR1 SGHVS, CDR2 FNYEAQ. The length of the CDR3 is 17 residues. V was clipped by 6 bases and J by 1 base; unmatched bases: 9. Here the CDR3 reads CASSQRGAGGSYNEQFF. In DNA form, the CDR3 reads TGTGCCAGCAGTCAACGCGGAGCGGGAGGGTCCTACAATGAGCAGTTCTTC. The full variable domain, with the rest looked up from reference TRBV7-6 and TRBJ2-1, is GAGVSQSPRYKVTKRGQDVALRCDPISGHVSLYWYRQALGQGPEFLTYFNYEAQQDKSGLPNDRFSAERPEGSISTLTIQRTEQRDSAMYRCASSQRGAGGSYNEQFFGPGTRLTVL.

The V and J genes are TRBV9 and TRBJ1-1; D unresolved. Germline CDR1 SGDLS, CDR2 YYNGEE. The V and J ends lost 0 bases and 3 bases respectively, with 6 bases between them. The CDR3 sequence is 13 residues long. The CDR3 region has the DNA TGTGCCAGCAGCGTAGACTGGTACACTGAAGCTTTCTTT. Protein sequence: CASSVDWYTEAFF.

The J gene is TRBJ2-7, the V gene TRBV6-1; weak D call: TRBD2 (5 bases). The CDR3 extends over 14 amino acids. CDR1 and CDR2 from the germline V gene are MNHNS and SASEGT. Trimming took 1 base from V and 0 from J, leaving 7 bases between them. The CDR3 DNA reads TGTGCCAGCAGTGAAGAAGGGAGCTCCTACGAGCAGTACTTC. This translates into CASSEEGSSYEQYF.

V and J are TRBV19 and TRBJ2-3, with 10 bases fitting TRBD1. The germline V gene has CDR1 LNHDA and CDR2 SQIVND (reference sequence). V shed 4 bases and J 3 bases; nucleotides not matched to a gene: 7. CDR3 length: 16 amino acids. The DNA for the CDR3 is TGTGCCAGTAGTAGACAGGGGGCAGGGGTGACAGATACGCAGTATTTT. Protein sequence: CASSRQGAGVTDTQYF. Looking up the rest from reference TRBV19 and TRBJ2-3 gives the full variable domain: DGGITQSPKYLFRKEGQNVTLSCEQNLNHDAMYWYRQDPGQGLRLIYYSQIVNDFQKGDIAEGYSVSREKKESFPLTVTSAQKNPTAFYLCASSRQGAGVTDTQYFGPGTRLTVL.

The chain links TRBV5-4 to TRBJ2-3; D is perhaps TRBD2 (5 bases). The CDR3 covers 13 residues. V lost 3 bases to trimming and J lost 0 bases, with 5 bases between them. The germline CDR1 and CDR2 sequences are SGHNT and YYREEE (reference sequence). The CDR3 bases are TGTGCCAGCAGCTGGACTAGCACAGATACGCAGTATTTT. Translation gives CASSWTSTDTQYF.

The CDR3 region is CASSHPSGRGGEQFF. As DNA, the CDR3 is TGCGCCAGCAGCCACCCTAGCGGGAGGGGGGGTGAGCAGTTCTTC. The chain has TRBV4-1 and TRBJ2-1; TRBD2 matches 12 bases. This CDR3 has 15 residues. Germline assignment: CDR1 MGHRA and CDR2 YSYEKL. Trimming took 3 bases from V and 9 from J; bases not matched to a gene: 6.

J is TRBJ2-7 and V is TRBV5-4; D not resolved. Trimming took 3 bases from V and 2 from J, leaving 12 bases between them. The germline V gene encodes CDR1 SGHNT and CDR2 YYREEE (reference sequence). The CDR3 is made up of 14 amino acids. The CDR3 nucleotides read TGTGCCAGCAGCTCTGGAGTAGGCCCCTACGAGCAGTACTTC. Translation gives CASSSGVGPYEQYF.